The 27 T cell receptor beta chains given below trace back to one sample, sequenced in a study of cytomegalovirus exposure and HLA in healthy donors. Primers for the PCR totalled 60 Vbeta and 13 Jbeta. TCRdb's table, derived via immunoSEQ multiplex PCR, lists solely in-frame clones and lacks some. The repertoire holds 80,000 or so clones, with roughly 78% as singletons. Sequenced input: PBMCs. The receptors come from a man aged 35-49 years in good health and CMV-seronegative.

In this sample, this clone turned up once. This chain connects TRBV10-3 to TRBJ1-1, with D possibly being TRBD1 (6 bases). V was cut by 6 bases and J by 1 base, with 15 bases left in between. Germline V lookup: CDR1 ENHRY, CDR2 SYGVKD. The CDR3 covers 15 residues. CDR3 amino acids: CAIREQGTPNTEAFF. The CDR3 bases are TGTGCCATCAGAGAACAGGGTACACCGAACACTGAAGCTTTCTTT.

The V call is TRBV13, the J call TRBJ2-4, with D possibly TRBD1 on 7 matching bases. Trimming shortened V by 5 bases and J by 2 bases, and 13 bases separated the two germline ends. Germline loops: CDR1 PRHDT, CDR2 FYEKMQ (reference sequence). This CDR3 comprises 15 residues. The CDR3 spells CASSAGGRSKNIQYF. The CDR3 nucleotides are TGTGCCAGCAGCGCAGGGGGGAGATCCAAAAACATTCAGTACTTC.

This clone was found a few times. CDR3 DNA: TGTGCCAGTAGTCCCGACAGTAACTATGGCTACACCTTC. Encoded protein: CASSPDSNYGYTF. The chain links TRBV19 to TRBJ1-2; D may be TRBD1 (5 bases). V was clipped by 5 bases and J by 1 base, with 8 bases between them. Looked up from germline, CDR1 is LNHDA and CDR2 is SQIVND (reference sequence). The CDR3 covers 13 residues. Based on the CDR3 plus reference TRBV19 and TRBJ1-2, the full variable domain is DGGITQSPKYLFRKEGQNVTLSCEQNLNHDAMYWYRQDPGQGLRLIYYSQIVNDFQKGDIAEGYSVSREKKESFPLTVTSAQKNPTAFYLCASSPDSNYGYTFGSGTRLTVV.

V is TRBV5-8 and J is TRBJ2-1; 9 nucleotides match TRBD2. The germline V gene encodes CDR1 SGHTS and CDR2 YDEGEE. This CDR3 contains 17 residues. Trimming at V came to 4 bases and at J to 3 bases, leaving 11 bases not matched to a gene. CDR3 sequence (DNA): TGTGCCAGCAGCCCTAGGGGTAGCGGGAGATTCTACAATGAGCAGTTCTTC. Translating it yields CASSPRGSGRFYNEQFF.

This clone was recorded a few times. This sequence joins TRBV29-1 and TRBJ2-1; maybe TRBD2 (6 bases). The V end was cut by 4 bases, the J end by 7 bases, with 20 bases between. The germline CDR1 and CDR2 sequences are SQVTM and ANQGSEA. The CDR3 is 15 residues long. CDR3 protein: CSVVASVQAGNEQFF. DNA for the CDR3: TGCAGCGTTGTGGCTAGCGTTCAAGCCGGGAATGAGCAGTTCTTC.

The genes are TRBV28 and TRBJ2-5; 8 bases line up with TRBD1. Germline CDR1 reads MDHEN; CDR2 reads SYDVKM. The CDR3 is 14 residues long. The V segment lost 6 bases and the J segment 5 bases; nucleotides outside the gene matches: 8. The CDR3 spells CASSRDRGGETQYF. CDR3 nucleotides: TGTGCCAGCAGCCGCGACAGGGGTGGGGAGACCCAGTACTTC.

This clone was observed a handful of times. CDR3 in amino acids: CASSILYTGTGKINEQFF. The CDR3 bases are TGTGCCAGCAGTATCCTATATACAGGGACAGGGAAAATTAATGAGCAGTTCTTC. The V and J genes are TRBV28 and TRBJ2-1, with TRBD1 identical over 9 bases. Looked up from germline, CDR1 is MDHEN and CDR2 is SYDVKM. The V gene end was trimmed by 5 bases and the J gene end by 7 bases; junction bases not matched to a gene: 18. The CDR3 length is 18 residues.

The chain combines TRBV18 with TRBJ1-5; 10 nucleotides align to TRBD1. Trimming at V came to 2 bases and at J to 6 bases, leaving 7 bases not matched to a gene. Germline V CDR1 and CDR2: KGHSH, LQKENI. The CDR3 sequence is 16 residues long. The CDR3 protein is CASSPVDRGRGQPQHF. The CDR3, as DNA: TGTGCCAGCTCACCAGTCGACAGGGGGCGAGGTCAGCCCCAGCATTTT.

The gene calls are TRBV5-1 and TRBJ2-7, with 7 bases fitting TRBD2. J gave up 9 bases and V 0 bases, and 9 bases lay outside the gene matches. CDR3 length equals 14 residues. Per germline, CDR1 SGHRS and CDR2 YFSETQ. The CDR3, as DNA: TGCGCCAGCAGCTTGGGGTCCGGACTAGTCGGGCAGTACTTC. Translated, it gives CASSLGSGLVGQYF.

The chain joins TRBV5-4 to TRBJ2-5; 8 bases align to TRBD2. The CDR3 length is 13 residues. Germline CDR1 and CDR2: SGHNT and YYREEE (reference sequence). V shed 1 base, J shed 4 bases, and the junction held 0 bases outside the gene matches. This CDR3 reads CASSLTSGETQYF. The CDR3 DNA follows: TGTGCCAGCAGCTTGACTAGCGGAGAGACCCAGTACTTC.

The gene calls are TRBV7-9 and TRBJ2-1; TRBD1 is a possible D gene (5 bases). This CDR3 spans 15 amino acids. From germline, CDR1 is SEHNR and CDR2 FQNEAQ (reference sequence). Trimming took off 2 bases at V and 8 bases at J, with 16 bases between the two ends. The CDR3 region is CASSLYQRQGDEQFF. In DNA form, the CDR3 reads TGTGCCAGCAGCTTATACCAGCGTCAAGGGGATGAGCAGTTCTTC.

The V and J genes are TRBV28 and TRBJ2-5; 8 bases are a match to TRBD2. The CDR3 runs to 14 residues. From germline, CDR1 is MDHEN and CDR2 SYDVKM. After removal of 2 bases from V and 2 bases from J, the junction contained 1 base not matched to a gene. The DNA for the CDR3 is TGTGCCAGCAGTTTAGCGGGAGGACAAGAGACCCAGTACTTC. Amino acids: CASSLAGGQETQYF.

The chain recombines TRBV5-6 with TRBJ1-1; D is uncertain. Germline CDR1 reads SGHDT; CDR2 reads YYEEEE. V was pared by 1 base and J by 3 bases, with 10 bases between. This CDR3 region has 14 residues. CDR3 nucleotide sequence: TGTGCCAGCAGCTTGTTAGGCGGGGACACTGAAGCTTTCTTT. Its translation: CASSLLGGDTEAFF. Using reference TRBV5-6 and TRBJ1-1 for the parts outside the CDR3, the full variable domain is DAGVTQSPTHLIKTRGQQVTLRCSPKSGHDTVSWYQQALGQGPQFIFQYYEEEERQRGNFPDRFSGHQFPNYSSELNVNALLLGDSALYLCASSLLGGDTEAFFGQGTRLTVV.

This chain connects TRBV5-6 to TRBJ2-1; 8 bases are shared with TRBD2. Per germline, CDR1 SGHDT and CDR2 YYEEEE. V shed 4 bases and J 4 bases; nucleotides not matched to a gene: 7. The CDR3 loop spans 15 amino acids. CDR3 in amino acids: CASSVNGRGYNEQFF. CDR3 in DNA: TGTGCCAGCAGCGTGAACGGGAGGGGATACAATGAGCAGTTCTTC.

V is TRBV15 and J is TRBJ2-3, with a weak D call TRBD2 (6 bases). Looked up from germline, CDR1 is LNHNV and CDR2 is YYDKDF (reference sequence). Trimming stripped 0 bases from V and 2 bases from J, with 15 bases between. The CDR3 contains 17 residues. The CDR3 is CATSRESSGSYTDTQYF. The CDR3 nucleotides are TGTGCCACCAGCAGAGAAAGCAGCGGGTCTTACACAGATACGCAGTATTTT.

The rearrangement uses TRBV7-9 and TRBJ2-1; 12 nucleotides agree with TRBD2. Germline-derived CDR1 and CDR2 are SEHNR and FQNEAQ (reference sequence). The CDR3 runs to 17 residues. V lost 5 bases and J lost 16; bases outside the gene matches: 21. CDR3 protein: CASSGKPGLAGQLSAFF. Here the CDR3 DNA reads TGTGCCAGCAGCGGGAAACCGGGACTAGCGGGCCAATTGTCGGCATTCTTC.

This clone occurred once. Written as DNA, the CDR3 is TGTGCCACCTTAAGCGGGAGTGAGAGGAATACGCAGTATTTT. Amino acids: CATLSGSERNTQYF. The gene calls are TRBV6-5 and TRBJ2-3, with 8 bases lining up with TRBD2. Germline V gives CDR1 MNHEY, CDR2 SVGAGI. The CDR3 runs to 14 residues. The trim removed 10 bases at V and 7 bases at J, leaving 13 bases unmatched.

The CDR3 region is CASSSATRGTDTQYF. The CDR3 nucleotides are TGTGCCAGCAGCTCCGCAACCAGGGGAACAGATACGCAGTATTTT. The chain carries TRBV7-9 and TRBJ2-3, with TRBD1 as a possible D gene (6 bases). Looked up from germline, CDR1 is SEHNR and CDR2 is FQNEAQ (reference sequence). Trimming cost V 4 bases and J 3 bases, with 14 bases left between them. CDR3 length: 15 residues.

The CDR3 sequence is CSVSQGGTGNTIYF. The CDR3 bases are TGCAGCGTATCACAGGGGGGCACTGGAAACACCATATATTTT. The chain links TRBV29-1 to TRBJ1-3, with 8 bases fitting TRBD1. With 6 bases clipped from V and 2 bases from J, the junction kept 6 bases outside the gene matches. CDR1 and CDR2 (germline): SQVTM, ANQGSEA. The CDR3 runs to 14 residues.

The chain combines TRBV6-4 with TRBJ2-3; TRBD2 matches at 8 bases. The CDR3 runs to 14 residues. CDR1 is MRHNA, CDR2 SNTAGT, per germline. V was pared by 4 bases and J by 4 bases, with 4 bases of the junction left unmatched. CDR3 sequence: CASSASGSADTQYF. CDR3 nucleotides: TGTGCCAGCAGTGCAAGCGGGAGCGCAGATACGCAGTATTTT.

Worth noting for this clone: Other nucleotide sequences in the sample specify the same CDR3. The CDR3 DNA sequence: TGTGCCAGCAGCTTAGGTGGGGGGGCGGACATTCAGTACTTC. Amino acid sequence: CASSLGGGADIQYF. The chain employs TRBV7-9 and TRBJ2-4; tentative D call: TRBD2 (7 bases). CDR1 SEHNR and CDR2 FQNEAQ come from the germline V gene (reference sequence). V lost 1 base to trimming and J lost 8 bases, with 12 bases between them. There are 14 residues in the CDR3.

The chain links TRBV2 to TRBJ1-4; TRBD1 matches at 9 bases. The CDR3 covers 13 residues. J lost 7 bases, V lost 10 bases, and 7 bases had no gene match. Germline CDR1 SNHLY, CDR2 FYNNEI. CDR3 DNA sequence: TGTGCCACCCACCGGACAGGGGTTGAAAAACTGTTTTTT. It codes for CATHRTGVEKLFF. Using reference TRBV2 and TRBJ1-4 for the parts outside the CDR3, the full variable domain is EPEVTQTPSHQVTQMGQEVILRCVPISNHLYFYWYRQILGQKVEFLVSFYNNEISEKSEIFDDQFSVERPDGSNFTLKIRSTKLEDSAMYFCATHRTGVEKLFFGSGTQLSVL.

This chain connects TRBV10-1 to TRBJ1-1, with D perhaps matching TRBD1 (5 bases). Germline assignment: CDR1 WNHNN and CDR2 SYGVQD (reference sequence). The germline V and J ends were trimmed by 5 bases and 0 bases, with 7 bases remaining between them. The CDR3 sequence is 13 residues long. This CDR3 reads CASSQGVNTEAFF. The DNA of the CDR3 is TGCGCCAGCAGTCAAGGGGTGAACACTGAAGCTTTCTTT.

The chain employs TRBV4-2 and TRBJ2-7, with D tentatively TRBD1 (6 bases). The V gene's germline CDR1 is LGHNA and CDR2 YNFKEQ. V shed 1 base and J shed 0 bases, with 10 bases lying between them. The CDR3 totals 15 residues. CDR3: CASSQVGGASYEQYF. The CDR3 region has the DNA TGTGCCAGCAGCCAAGTTGGGGGCGCCTCCTACGAGCAGTACTTC.

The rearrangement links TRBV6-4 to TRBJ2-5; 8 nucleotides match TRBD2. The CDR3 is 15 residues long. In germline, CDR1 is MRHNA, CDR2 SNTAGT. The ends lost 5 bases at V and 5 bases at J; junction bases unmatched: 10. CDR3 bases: TGTGCCAGCAGTCAAGATCACGGGAGGGTCGAGACCCAGTACTTC. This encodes CASSQDHGRVETQYF.

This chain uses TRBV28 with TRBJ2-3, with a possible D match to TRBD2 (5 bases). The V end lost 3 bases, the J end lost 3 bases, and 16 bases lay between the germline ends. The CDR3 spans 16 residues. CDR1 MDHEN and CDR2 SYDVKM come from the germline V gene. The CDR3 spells CASSLEARLRTDTQYF. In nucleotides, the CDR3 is TGTGCCAGCAGTTTGGAGGCCCGACTTAGGACAGATACGCAGTATTTT.

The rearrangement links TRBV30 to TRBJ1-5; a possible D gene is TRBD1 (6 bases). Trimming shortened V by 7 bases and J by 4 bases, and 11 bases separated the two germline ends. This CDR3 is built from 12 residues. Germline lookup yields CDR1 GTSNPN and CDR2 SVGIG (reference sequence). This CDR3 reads CASDSGNQPQHF. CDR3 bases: TGTGCCTCGGACAGTGGAAATCAGCCCCAGCATTTT.